These T cell receptor beta chains were read from a single sample in a study of vaccination and CD4 T cells after COVID-19. Their recognized antigens are unknown. MiXCR was run by TCRdb on the PCR reads, yielding one entry per CDR3 protein. Among some 6,500 distinct CDR3 sequences, roughly a third were seen once, and the ten largest hold approximately 23%. Sequencing input: CD4+ T cells from blood, cultured in vitro. The receptor source for this set is a human donor in good health. CDR3s include the opening cysteine and the closing phenylalanine or tryptophan. D genes are given only for firm matches. Clone size is shown for a subset of rows, as once, few, many or a class of expanded clone.

abundance,d_gene,j_gene,v_gene,CDR3nt,CDR3aa
NA,TRBD2,TRBJ2-1,TRBV2,TGTGCCAGCAGTGTTGCTAGCGGGGGGGCGGGAAATGAGCAGTTCTTC,CASSVASGGAGNEQFF
few,NA,TRBJ1-2,TRBV20-1,TGCAGTGCAAAAAGGGGGGGCGCCGGCTATGGCTACACCTTC,CSAKRGGAGYGYTF
NA,NA,TRBJ2-3,TRBV6-1,TGTACCAGCAACGCGGGTACAGGGGGGGCAGATACGCAGTATTTT,CTSNAGTGGADTQYF
few,NA,TRBJ2-7,TRBV7-6,TGTGCCAGCAGCTTAGGTGAGGGGTTGGGCTACGAGCAGTACTTC,CASSLGEGLGYEQYF
NA,NA,TRBJ1-1,TRBV19,TGTGCCAGTAGTGACAGGTTTGAAGCTTTCTTT,CASSDRFEAFF
NA,TRBD1,TRBJ1-1,TRBV12-3/TRBV12-4,TGTGCCAGCAACTCTGGGACAGGCATGAACACTGAAGCTTTCTTT,CASNSGTGMNTEAFF
NA,NA,TRBJ1-1,TRBV20-1,TGCAGTGCTAGAGTAAGGACGTATAACACTGAAGCTTTCTTT,CSARVRTYNTEAFF
NA,TRBD2,TRBJ2-3,TRBV2,TGTGCCAGCAGTGAGGGACTAGCGGGGGGGCAGTATTTT,CASSEGLAGGQYF
once,NA,TRBJ2-1,TRBV2,TGTGCCAGCCTTGGCAGGGTCTGGGACAATGAGCAGTTCTTC,CASLGRVWDNEQFF
NA,TRBD2,TRBJ2-1,TRBV7-2,TGTGCCAGCAACCCGGGACTAGCCCACAATGAGCAGTTCTTC,CASNPGLAHNEQFF
NA,TRBD1,TRBJ1-2,TRBV30,TGTGCCTGGAGTCTTCGGACAGGGATCGTCAAAGCTAACTATGGCTACACCTTC,CAWSLRTGIVKANYGYTF
NA,NA,TRBJ1-5,TRBV19,TGTGCCAGTACCCTTCGACAGAATCAGCCCCAGCATTTT,CASTLRQNQPQHF